This record covers a single T cell receptor (beta chain). These data originate in a study of technical replicates of blood from four donors. Repertoires were generated with immunoSEQ multiplex PCR, while TCRdb's copy carries only in-frame clones and drops some. The sample has approximately 15,000 clones, around four fifths seen once. The germline V and J ends were trimmed by 5 bases and 2 bases, with 12 bases remaining between them. The CDR3 is 14 amino acids. CDR1 is MNHEY and CDR2 is SMNVEV in the germline V gene (reference sequence). Input material: PBMCs. V gene TRBV27 combines with J gene TRBJ1-2, with TRBD1 as a possible D gene (6 bases). This TCR was recovered from a human donor in good health. As DNA, the CDR3 is TGTGCCAGCAGTACTACAGGGACAAACTATGGCTACACCTTC. Protein product: CASSTTGTNYGYTF.